Below are 5 T cell receptor beta chains sequenced from a single sample in a study of blood T cells in healthy people across ages. The second PCR ran 7 to 11 cycles with a sample-barcoded 5' primer and J-beta primers. Via MiXCR, TCRdb re-called the 5' RACE reads, giving one row per CDR3 protein. This table holds 1.5 million to 2 million distinct CDR3 sequences, 49% found once. The sample taken for sequencing was blood. These receptors were obtained from a woman between 40 and 55 years old in good health.

The V gene is TRBV7-2, the J gene TRBJ1-2; D might be TRBD1 (6 bases). This CDR3 comprises 16 residues. The V end lost 8 bases, the J end lost 0 bases, and 19 bases lay between the germline ends. Looked up from germline, CDR1 is SGHTA and CDR2 is FQGNSA. CDR3 in amino acids: CASLLRAGQTNYGYTF. The CDR3, as DNA: TGTGCCAGCCTCCTTAGGGCGGGACAAACTAACTATGGCTACACCTTC.

This clonotype has just a few counts. The chain has TRBV12-3 or TRBV12-4 and TRBJ2-4, with D uncertain. This CDR3 contains 13 residues. The V end was cut by 3 bases, the J end by 3 bases, with 6 bases between. For the CDR3, the DNA is TGTGCCAGCAGTTTGGGCAGCAAAAACATTCAGTACTTC. Its protein is CASSLGSKNIQYF.

This clonotype has only a few counts. The rearrangement uses TRBV6-5 and TRBJ2-5, with D possibly TRBD2 on 5 matching bases. Trimming took off 2 bases at V and 7 bases at J, with 14 bases between the two ends. The CDR3 is 14 residues long. Germline lookup yields CDR1 MNHEY and CDR2 SVGAGI. The CDR3 bases are TGTGCCAGCAGTTACGGTGGGAGCTACGGGACCCAGTACTTC. Protein product: CASSYGGSYGTQYF.

This clonotype was seen ten or more times. The V and J genes are TRBV29-1 and TRBJ2-7; D might be TRBD2 (6 bases). From germline, CDR1 is SQVTM and CDR2 ANQGSEA. This CDR3 is built from 13 residues. V was pared by 4 bases and J by 4 bases, with 14 bases between. DNA for the CDR3: TGCAGCGTTGGTGCGGCGGGAATATACGAGCAGTACTTC. Translation: CSVGAAGIYEQYF.

The genes are TRBV20-1 and TRBJ2-3; D gene uncertain. The germline gives CDR1 DFQATT, CDR2 SNEGSKA (reference sequence). This CDR3 has 17 residues. Trimming cost V 0 bases and J 1 base, with 17 bases left between them. The CDR3 sequence is CSARDSRVSTRTDTQYF. Here the CDR3 DNA reads TGCAGTGCTAGAGATAGTAGGGTATCCACCCGCACAGATACGCAGTATTTT.